This T cell receptor beta chain derives from a study of T cells in Graves' hyperthyroidism and ophthalmopathy. Progressors' blood was drawn at hyperthyroidism diagnosis, before ophthalmopathy symptoms. TCR beta CDR3 regions were amplified from RNA transcripts. The TCR CDR3 first-round RT-PCR relied on the HTBI primer set. A single record per CDR3 protein comes from TCRdb applying MiXCR to the multiplex PCR reads. There are some 400,000 distinct CDR3 sequences in the sample; about 13% occur only once, and more than 20% lies in the top ten. V gave up 6 bases and J gave up 2 bases; unmatched junction bases: 5. Germline lookup yields CDR1 MDHEN and CDR2 SYDVKM. The CDR3 is made up of 15 amino acids. There are many counts of this clonotype.

This receptor was obtained from a man aged 30 to 39 with Graves' hyperthyroidism that later progressed to Graves' ophthalmopathy. Material for sequencing was blood. The chain joins TRBV28 to TRBJ2-5, with TRBD2 matching 11 bases. Written as DNA, the CDR3 is TGTGCCAGCAGCCGTGGGACTAGCGGACAAGAGACCCAGTACTTC. It codes for CASSRGTSGQETQYF.